These 19 T cell receptor beta chains share one sample of origin, sequenced in a study of response to subunit inactivated influenza vaccine. TCRdb recomputed calls from the RT-PCR reads with MiXCR, one row per CDR3 protein. The table has about 780,000 distinct CDR3 sequences, around a sixth seen once. The sequencing used PBMCs from blood, collected 5 to 6 days after vaccination. Receptor source: a man aged 50 or older who received an inactivated influenza vaccine.

The V and J genes are TRBV20-1 and TRBJ1-1; 7 positions agree with TRBD1. The CDR3 length is 16 residues. V lost 3 bases, J lost 0 bases, and 10 bases stayed unmatched. Germline V lookup: CDR1 DFQATT, CDR2 SNEGSKA (reference sequence). CDR3 sequence reads: CSASGQGGSMNTEAFF. The CDR3 DNA reads TGCAGTGCTAGTGGGCAGGGGGGATCGATGAACACTGAAGCTTTCTTT.

This chain links TRBV7-9 with TRBJ2-2; the D is unclear. V lost 5 bases and J lost 1, with 14 bases in between. CDR1 is SEHNR, CDR2 FQNEAQ, per germline (reference sequence). This CDR3 is built from 16 residues. The CDR3 DNA reads as TGTGCCAGCAGCCGGACGGACCTTTTGAACACCGGGGAGCTGTTTTTT. Encoded protein: CASSRTDLLNTGELFF.

V is TRBV6-5 and J is TRBJ2-3, with 9 positions matching TRBD1. Trimming took 6 bases from V and 2 from J; bases not matched to a gene: 3. Germline CDR1 and CDR2: MNHEY and SVGAGI. The CDR3 is made up of 14 amino acids. The CDR3, as DNA: TGTGCCAGCAGCTACAGGGGGCACACAGATACGCAGTATTTT. Translating it yields CASSYRGHTDTQYF.

This clonotype was seen more than once but under ten times. V is TRBV3-1 and J is TRBJ2-7; 7 bases are a match to TRBD1. Germline V gives CDR1 LGHDT, CDR2 YNNKEL (reference sequence). This CDR3 has 16 residues. The V and J ends lost 5 bases and 2 bases, in that order; junction bases with no gene match: 12. The CDR3, as DNA: TGTGCCAGCAGCACACTTACGGACAGGCCTCCCTACGAGCAGTACTTC. Amino acids: CASSTLTDRPPYEQYF.

The chain has TRBV29-1 and TRBJ2-5, with D perhaps TRBD1 (8 bases). V lost 5 bases and J 1 base, leaving 14 bases between the germline ends. The germline CDR1 and CDR2 sequences are SQVTM and ANQGSEA. The CDR3 is 14 residues long. For the CDR3, the DNA is TGCAGCGTTACACAGGGGGGGTTCCAAGAGACCCAGTACTTC. As protein: CSVTQGGFQETQYF.

This clonotype was recorded a few times. This chain links TRBV12-3 or TRBV12-4 with TRBJ2-1; 7 bases align to TRBD1. CDR3 length: 16 residues. J was trimmed by 6 bases and V by 2 bases; bases with no gene match: 10. The CDR3 coding sequence is TGTGCCAGCAGTTTAACACCCGTAAGACAGGGCAATGAGCAGTTCTTC. Translated: CASSLTPVRQGNEQFF.

This clonotype was seen only a few times. The rearrangement uses TRBV7-8 and TRBJ1-3; D unclear. V lost 2 bases and J 8 bases, leaving 7 bases between the germline ends. The germline V gene has CDR1 SGHVS and CDR2 FQNEAQ. The CDR3 length is 12 residues. CDR3 coding DNA: TGTGCCAGCAGCTTACTTACGGACACCATATATTTT. It encodes CASSLLTDTIYF.

V gene TRBV12-3 or TRBV12-4 combines with J gene TRBJ2-7; D may be TRBD2 (6 bases). The CDR3 has 17 residues. V gave up 2 bases and J gave up 0 bases, with 17 bases separating them. The CDR3 sequence is CASSLRSPGRSSYEQYF. CDR3 in DNA: TGTGCCAGCAGTTTAAGGTCTCCGGGGAGGAGCTCCTACGAGCAGTACTTC.

In nucleotides, the CDR3 is TGTGCCAGCAGTTACTCGTTGATCGGCCTGAGCTCTGGAAACACCATATATTTT. Amino acid sequence: CASSYSLIGLSSGNTIYF. The gene calls are TRBV6-5 and TRBJ1-3; D not resolved. The CDR3 runs to 18 residues. Germline CDR1 MNHEY, CDR2 SVGAGI. Trimming stripped 0 bases from V and 0 bases from J, with 15 bases between.

This clonotype was counted between two and nine times. The rearrangement links TRBV20-1 to TRBJ2-1; unclear D gene. From germline, CDR1 is DFQATT and CDR2 SNEGSKA (reference sequence). The CDR3 has 16 amino acids. V dropped 0 bases and J dropped 4 bases, with 16 bases sitting between them. Written as DNA, the CDR3 is TGCAGTGCTAGAGATTTAAGAGGAGACTTGTACAATGAGCAGTTCTTC. Protein sequence: CSARDLRGDLYNEQFF.

This clonotype has only one observation. The germline gene is not matched at one end of the junction; a read error may be the cause. As DNA, the CDR3 is TGCGCCAGCAGCAAGGGACAAACCGTCTACGAGCATTACTTC. Amino acid sequence: CASSKGQTVYEHYF. The genes are TRBV5-1 and TRBJ2-7, with D possibly TRBD1 on 6 matching bases. The CDR3 totals 14 residues. The germline CDR1 and CDR2 sequences are SGHRS and YFSETQ. Complete variable domain (other parts from reference TRBV5-1 and TRBJ2-7): KAGVTQTPRYLIKTRGQQVTLSCSPISGHRSVSWYQQTPGQGLQFLFEYFSETQRNKGNFPGRFSGRQFSNSRSEMNVSTLELGDSALYLCASSKGQTVYEHYFGPGTRLTVT.

The gene calls are TRBV7-6 and TRBJ2-5; 8 nucleotides align to TRBD2. This CDR3 region has 20 residues. CDR1 and CDR2 (germline): SGHVS, FNYEAQ. Losses at the gene ends were 1 base for V and 5 bases for J; bases not matched to a gene: 21. CDR3 protein: CASSLVALATGTRLRETQYF. The CDR3, as DNA: TGTGCCAGCAGCTTAGTGGCCCTGGCGACCGGGACTAGGTTGCGGGAGACCCAGTACTTC.

This clonotype was counted a few times. The chain links TRBV28 to TRBJ2-7; D not certain. The CDR3 has 11 amino acids. Germline-derived CDR1 and CDR2 are MDHEN and SYDVKM. The V end was cut by 5 bases, the J end by 7 bases, with 9 bases between. CDR3 nucleotides: TGTGCCAGCAGTCCTACACGGGAGCAGTACTTC. Amino acid sequence: CASSPTREQYF.

The table lists this clonotype with a few counts. The CDR3 protein is CAISELAGRSYNEQFF. CDR3 in DNA: TGTGCCATCAGTGAACTAGCGGGACGCTCCTACAATGAGCAGTTCTTC. This chain joins TRBV10-3 and TRBJ2-1, with 10 bases matching TRBD2. Germline CDR1 and CDR2: ENHRY and SYGVKD. This CDR3 has 16 residues. With V trimmed by 3 bases and J by 0 bases, 2 bases remained unmatched.

This clonotype was seen just once. This chain links TRBV11-1 with TRBJ2-1; 10 bases line up with TRBD2. The V gene's germline CDR1 is SGHAT and CDR2 FQDESV (reference sequence). CDR3 length: 19 residues. Trimming at V came to 1 base and at J to 7 bases, leaving 16 bases not matched to a gene. The CDR3 loop reads CASSLERRQVAGGRNEQFF. The CDR3 nucleotides are TGTGCCAGCAGCTTAGAAAGGAGGCAAGTAGCGGGAGGTAGGAATGAGCAGTTCTTC. Complete variable domain (other parts from reference TRBV11-1 and TRBJ2-1): EAEVAQSPRYKITEKSQAVAFWCDPISGHATLYWYRQILGQGPELLVQFQDESVVDDSQLPKDRFSAERLKGVDSTLKIQPAELGDSAMYLCASSLERRQVAGGRNEQFFGPGTRLTVL.

There are many counts of this clonotype. The genes are TRBV5-1 and TRBJ2-2; TRBD2 is a possible D gene (5 bases). Germline values: CDR1 SGHRS, CDR2 YFSETQ. V lost 6 bases and J lost 8, with 23 bases in between. The CDR3 is made up of 16 amino acids. The CDR3 sequence: CASNPRASVNPGELFF. The CDR3 DNA reads as TGCGCCAGCAACCCGAGGGCTTCGGTAAACCCTGGGGAGCTGTTTTTT.

The gene calls are TRBV24-1 and TRBJ2-5, with a weak D call TRBD1 (6 bases). Germline assignment: CDR1 KGHDR and CDR2 SFDVKD. The CDR3 totals 15 residues. The ends were cut back, 0 bases at V and 4 bases at J, with 11 bases in the middle. CDR3 nucleotide sequence: TGTGCCACCAGTGATTTGAACAGGGAGAGAGAGACCCAGTACTTC. Its protein product is CATSDLNRERETQYF.

V usage is TRBV27 and J usage is TRBJ2-1; 14 bases are shared with TRBD2. V lost 5 bases and J lost 4; bases outside the gene matches: 10. The CDR3 consists of 18 residues. CDR1 is MNHEY and CDR2 is SMNVEV in the germline V gene (reference sequence). CDR3 sequence reads: CASSPAWTSGGYYNEQFF. CDR3 DNA sequence: TGTGCCAGCAGTCCCGCCTGGACTAGCGGGGGGTATTACAATGAGCAGTTCTTC.

V is TRBV29-1 and J is TRBJ1-5; D gene uncertain. The CDR3 extends over 13 amino acids. The germline V gene has CDR1 SQVTM and CDR2 ANQGSEA. V was clipped by 5 bases and J by 4 bases, with 12 bases between them. The CDR3 sequence: CSVRGAGNQPQHF. Here the CDR3 DNA reads TGCAGCGTTAGAGGTGCGGGTAATCAGCCCCAGCATTTT.